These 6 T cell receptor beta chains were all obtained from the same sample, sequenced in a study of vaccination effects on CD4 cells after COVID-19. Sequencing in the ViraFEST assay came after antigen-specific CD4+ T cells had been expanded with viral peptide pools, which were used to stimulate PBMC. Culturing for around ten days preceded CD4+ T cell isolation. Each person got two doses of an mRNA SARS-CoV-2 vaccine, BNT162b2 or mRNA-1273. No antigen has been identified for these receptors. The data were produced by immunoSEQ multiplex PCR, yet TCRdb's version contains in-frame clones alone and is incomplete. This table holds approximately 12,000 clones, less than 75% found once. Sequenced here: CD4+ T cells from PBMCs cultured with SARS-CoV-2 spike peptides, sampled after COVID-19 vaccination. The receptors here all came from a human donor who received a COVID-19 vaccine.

The CDR3 coding sequence is TGTGCCAGTAGTTTAGCGGGAGAACGGGAGTACTTC. Its translation is CASSLAGEREYF. The chain recombines TRBV19 with TRBJ2-4; TRBD2 matches at 9 bases. Per the germline V gene, CDR1 is LNHDA and CDR2 is SQIVND (reference sequence). Unmatched junction bases numbered 7, after V lost 5 bases and J lost 14 bases. This CDR3 region has 12 residues.

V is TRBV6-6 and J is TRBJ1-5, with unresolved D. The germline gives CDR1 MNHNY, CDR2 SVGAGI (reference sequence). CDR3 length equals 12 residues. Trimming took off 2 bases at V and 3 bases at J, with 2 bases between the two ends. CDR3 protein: CASSYVNQPQHF. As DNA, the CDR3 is TGTGCCAGCAGTTACGTCAATCAGCCCCAGCATTTT.

CDR3 coding DNA: TGTGCCAGCAGCTCCGGGACAGGAGGTGACAGCTACACCTTC. This translates into CASSSGTGGDSYTF. V is TRBV5-4 and J is TRBJ1-2; 8 bases map to TRBD1. The germline V gene has CDR1 SGHNT and CDR2 YYREEE (reference sequence). This CDR3 has 14 residues. V dropped 3 bases and J dropped 9; count of bases not matched to a gene: 10. Drawing the rest from reference TRBV5-4 and TRBJ1-2, the complete variable domain is ETGVTQSPTHLIKTRGQQVTLRCSSQSGHNTVSWYQQALGQGPQFIFQYYREEENGRGNFPPRFSGLQFPNYSSELNVNALELDDSALYLCASSSGTGGDSYTFGSGTRLTVV.

This CDR3 reads CASSQGSWGRLTEAFF. The CDR3, as DNA: TGTGCCAGCAGCCAAGGATCTTGGGGGCGTTTGACTGAAGCTTTCTTT. V is TRBV3-1 (or the pseudogene TRBV3-2) and J is TRBJ1-1; perhaps TRBD1 as D (6 bases). V was cut by 1 base and J by 5 bases, with 17 bases left in between. The CDR3 contains 16 residues. Germline V gene data show CDR1 as LGHDT and CDR2 as YNNKEL (reference sequence).

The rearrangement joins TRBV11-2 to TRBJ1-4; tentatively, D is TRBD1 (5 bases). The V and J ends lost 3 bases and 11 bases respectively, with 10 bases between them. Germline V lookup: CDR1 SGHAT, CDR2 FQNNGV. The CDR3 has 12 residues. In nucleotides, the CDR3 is TGTGCCAGCAGCTTCGAAGGGGAGAAACTGTTTTTT. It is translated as CASSFEGEKLFF.

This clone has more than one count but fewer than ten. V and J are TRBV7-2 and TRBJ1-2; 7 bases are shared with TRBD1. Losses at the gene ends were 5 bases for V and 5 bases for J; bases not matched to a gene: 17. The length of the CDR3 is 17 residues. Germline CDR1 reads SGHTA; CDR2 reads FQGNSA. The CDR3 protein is CASSPVAGGSRPYGYTF. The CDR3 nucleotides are TGTGCCAGCAGCCCCGTGGCAGGGGGGTCACGGCCTTATGGCTACACCTTC.